The T cell receptor (beta chain) described here comes from a study of T cell responses to AZD1222 COVID-19 vaccine. Findings and caveats of the study: Donors were chiefly white British, with a greater number of females, and clonal diversity was perhaps underestimated. Sampling that yielded the repertoires occurred only after the peak T cell response. Spike regions recognized by vaccine-associated CD4 TCRs spanned the protein, led by 160-218 and 743-854.

Assay used: immunoSEQ multiplex PCR; TCRdb lists only in-frame clones, some missing. The repertoire includes under 200,000 clones, roughly 90% of them detected once, and more than 5% sits in the top ten. With respect to this clone: The antigen remains undetermined.

The CDR3 is 16 residues long. Germline assignment: CDR1 KGHDR and CDR2 SFDVKD. Trimming took off 1 base at V and 0 bases at J, with 9 bases between the two ends. The material was peripheral blood, obtained on day 0 of AZD1222 vaccination. The gene calls are TRBV24-1 and TRBJ2-1; D is uncertain. The TCR was taken from an adult in good health. CDR3 protein: CATSDFKASSYNEQFF. The CDR3 bases are TGTGCCACCAGTGATTTTAAGGCCAGCTCCTACAATGAGCAGTTCTTC.